This T cell receptor beta chain was recorded in a study of blood T cell repertoires in COVID-19. V was pared by 6 bases and J by 6 bases, with 12 bases of the junction left unmatched. This CDR3 has 15 residues. Germline CDR1 and CDR2: MNHEY and SVGAGI. Libraries were prepared by immunoSEQ multiplex PCR; TCRdb keeps only in-frame clonotypes and omits some of them. The repertoire holds about 250,000 clones, with 86% as singletons. This clonotype originated in a woman of 80 years or more with COVID-19, enrolled during active disease. The source material was peripheral blood. The V call is TRBV6-5, the J call TRBJ2-7; 9 bases agree with TRBD1. The CDR3 loop reads CASSRAGQTGGEQYV. DNA of the CDR3: TGTGCCAGCAGCCGAGCAGGACAGACAGGGGGCGAGCAGTACGTC.